These 9 T cell receptor beta chains came from one sample sequenced in a study of CD8 T cells in ankylosing spondylitis. Whole-study findings and limits: One TCR beta motif, made up of about 8 highly homologous variants, appeared characteristic of ankylosing spondylitis blood.

No antigens are known for them. TCRdb reprocessed the 5' RACE reads via MiXCR and lists one record per CDR3 protein. The data contain some 400,000 distinct CDR3 sequences, approximately 20% of them singletons. The sample taken for sequencing was blood, either unsorted or a sorted T cell fraction (not recorded which). These receptors were obtained from a male donor with ankylosing spondylitis.

This clonotype has ten or more counts. The rearrangement links TRBV2 to TRBJ2-1; 10 nucleotides line up with TRBD2. The CDR3 spans 14 residues. Germline lookup yields CDR1 SNHLY and CDR2 FYNNEI. Trimming at V came to 5 bases and at J to 8 bases, leaving 6 bases not matched to a gene. The DNA for the CDR3 is TGTGCCAGCAGTTCTAGCGGGAGTGGGTATGAGCAGTTCTTC. As protein: CASSSSGSGYEQFF.

This clonotype turned up a few times. The junction and the germline gene differ at one end; a read error may be behind it. The J gene is TRBJ2-2, the V gene TRBV7-7, with D maybe TRBD1 (6 bases). This CDR3 comprises 14 residues. CDR1 SSHAT and CDR2 FNYEAQ come from the germline V gene (reference sequence). The CDR3 DNA reads as TGTGCTAGCAGCTTAAACAGGGTTACCGGGGAGCTGTTTTTT. Translating it yields CASSLNRVTGELFF.

This clonotype was seen a few times. The chain employs TRBV11-3 and TRBJ1-1, with 8 positions matching TRBD1. CDR3 size: 14 residues. The germline gives CDR1 SGHNT, CDR2 YENEEA. The junction had 8 bases not matched to a gene; V was cut back by 5 bases and J by 6 bases. CDR3 residues: CASSTRQGKSEAFF. The DNA of the CDR3 is TGTGCCAGCAGCACCCGACAGGGGAAGTCTGAAGCTTTCTTT.

Only one count was recorded for this clonotype. The genes are TRBV2 and TRBJ2-1; TRBD2 agrees at 11 bases. Germline CDR1 SNHLY, CDR2 FYNNEI. V was pared by 0 bases and J by 8 bases, with 6 bases of the junction left unmatched. The length of the CDR3 is 16 residues. The CDR3 loop reads CASSEARLAGGDEQFF. The CDR3 nucleotides are TGTGCCAGCAGTGAAGCGCGTCTAGCGGGGGGCGATGAGCAGTTCTTC. The whole variable domain, remainder taken from reference TRBV2 and TRBJ2-1, is EPEVTQTPSHQVTQMGQEVILRCVPISNHLYFYWYRQILGQKVEFLVSFYNNEISEKSEIFDDQFSVERPDGSNFTLKIRSTKLEDSAMYFCASSEARLAGGDEQFFGPGTRLTVL.

The chain couples TRBV28 to TRBJ1-5; D is perhaps TRBD1 (5 bases). The V end was cut by 5 bases, the J end by 4 bases, with 21 bases between. Per germline, CDR1 MDHEN and CDR2 SYDVKM. The CDR3 contains 17 residues. CDR3 nucleotide sequence: TGTGCCAGCAGTGGGGGACGGCCGCAGAGTTATAATCAGCCCCAGCATTTT. Its translation: CASSGGRPQSYNQPQHF.

The gene calls are TRBV7-2 and TRBJ2-3; D could derive from TRBD1 or TRBD2 (5 bases each). Trimming cost V 5 bases and J 4 bases, with 16 bases left between them. CDR3 length equals 15 residues. The germline V gene has CDR1 SGHTA and CDR2 FQGNSA. DNA of the CDR3: TGTGCCAGCAGCCAAATACGGGGCGGTCCAGATACGCAGTATTTT. Protein product: CASSQIRGGPDTQYF.

This clonotype has a handful of counts. V gene TRBV10-3 combines with J gene TRBJ1-1; tentatively, D is TRBD1 (5 bases). Trimming took off 10 bases at V and 1 base at J, with 13 bases between the two ends. This CDR3 contains 13 residues. In germline, CDR1 is ENHRY, CDR2 SYGVKD. Written as DNA, the CDR3 is TGTGCCACCCGGGGACCGCCGAACACTGAAGCTTTCTTT. As protein: CATRGPPNTEAFF.

This clonotype was seen a handful of times. The rearrangement uses TRBV3-1 and TRBJ2-3; D is unresolved. Trimming took off 5 bases at V and 0 bases at J, with 15 bases between the two ends. The CDR3 runs 16 residues. Germline V gene sequence: CDR1 LGHDT, CDR2 YNNKEL (reference sequence). Written as DNA, the CDR3 is TGTGCCAGCAGCAACGATACACCGTATAGCACAGATACGCAGTATTTT. Translated, it gives CASSNDTPYSTDTQYF.

The CDR3 nucleotides read TGTGCCAGCAGTACCCCTGACAGGGGGCTTAAAAATGAGCAGTTCTTC. This translates into CASSTPDRGLKNEQFF. V gene TRBV12-3 or TRBV12-4 combines with J gene TRBJ2-1; 10 positions match TRBD1. There are 16 residues in the CDR3. V shed 5 bases, J shed 7 bases, and the junction held 11 bases outside the gene matches.